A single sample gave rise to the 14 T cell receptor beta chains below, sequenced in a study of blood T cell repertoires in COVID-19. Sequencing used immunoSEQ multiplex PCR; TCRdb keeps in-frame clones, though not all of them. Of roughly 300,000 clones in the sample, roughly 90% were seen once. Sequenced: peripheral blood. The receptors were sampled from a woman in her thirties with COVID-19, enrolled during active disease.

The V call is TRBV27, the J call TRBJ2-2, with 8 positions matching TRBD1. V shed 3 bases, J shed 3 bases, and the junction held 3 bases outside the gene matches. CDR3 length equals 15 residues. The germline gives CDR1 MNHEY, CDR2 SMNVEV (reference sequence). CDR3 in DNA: TGTGCCAGCAGTTTCGGACAGGGTTACACCGGGGAGCTGTTTTTT. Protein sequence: CASSFGQGYTGELFF.

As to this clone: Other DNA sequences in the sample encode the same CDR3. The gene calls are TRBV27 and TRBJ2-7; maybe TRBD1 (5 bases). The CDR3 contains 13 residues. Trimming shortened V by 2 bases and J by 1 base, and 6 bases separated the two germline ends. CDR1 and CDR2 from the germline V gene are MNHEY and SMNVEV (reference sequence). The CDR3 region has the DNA TGTGCCAGCAGTTTACAGGGTTCCTACGAGCAGTACTTC. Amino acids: CASSLQGSYEQYF.

CDR3 sequence: CASSPQGDEQFF. The CDR3 DNA reads as TGTGCCAGCAGCCCACAGGGGGATGAGCAGTTCTTC. The J gene is TRBJ2-1, the V gene TRBV27, with 8 bases that match TRBD1. Germline CDR1 reads MNHEY; CDR2 reads SMNVEV (reference sequence). V gave up 6 bases and J gave up 8 bases; unmatched junction bases: 3. The CDR3 covers 12 residues.

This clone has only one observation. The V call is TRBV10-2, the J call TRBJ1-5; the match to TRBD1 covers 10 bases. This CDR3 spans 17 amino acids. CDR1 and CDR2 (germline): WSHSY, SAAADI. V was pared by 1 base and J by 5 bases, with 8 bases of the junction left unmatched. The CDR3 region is CASSEFRDRGRDQPQHF. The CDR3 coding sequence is TGCGCCAGCAGTGAGTTTCGCGACAGGGGGCGTGATCAGCCCCAGCATTTT.

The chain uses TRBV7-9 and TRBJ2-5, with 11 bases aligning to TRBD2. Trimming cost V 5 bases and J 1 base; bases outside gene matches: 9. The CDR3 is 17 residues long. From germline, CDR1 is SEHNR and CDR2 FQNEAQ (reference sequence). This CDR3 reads CASSAGLAGGPQETQYF. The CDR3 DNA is TGTGCCAGCAGCGCCGGATTAGCGGGGGGGCCCCAAGAGACCCAGTACTTC.

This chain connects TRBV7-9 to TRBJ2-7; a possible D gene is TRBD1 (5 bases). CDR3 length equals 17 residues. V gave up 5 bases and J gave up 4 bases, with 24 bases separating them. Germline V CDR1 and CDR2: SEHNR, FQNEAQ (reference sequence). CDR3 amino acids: CASSTTISKDIEYEQYF. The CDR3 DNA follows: TGTGCCAGCAGCACAACAATCTCCAAGGACATAGAATACGAGCAGTACTTC.

The CDR3 reads CASNGGKRDEQFF. The CDR3 DNA reads as TGCGCCAGCAACGGGGGGAAAAGGGATGAGCAGTTCTTC. The chain carries TRBV5-1 and TRBJ2-1; 7 bases map to TRBD2. Losses at the gene ends were 6 bases for V and 8 bases for J; bases not matched to a gene: 8. Germline CDR1 and CDR2: SGHRS and YFSETQ. This CDR3 region has 13 residues.

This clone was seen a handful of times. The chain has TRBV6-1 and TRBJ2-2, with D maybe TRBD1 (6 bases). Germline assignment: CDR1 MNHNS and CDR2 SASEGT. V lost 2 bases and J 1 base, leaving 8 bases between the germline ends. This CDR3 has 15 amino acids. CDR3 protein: CASSELQGNTGELFF. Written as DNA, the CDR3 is TGTGCCAGCAGTGAACTACAGGGGAACACCGGGGAGCTGTTTTTT.

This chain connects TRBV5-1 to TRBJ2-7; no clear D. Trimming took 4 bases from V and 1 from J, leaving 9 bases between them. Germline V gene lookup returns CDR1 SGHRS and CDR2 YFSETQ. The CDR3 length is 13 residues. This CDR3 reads CASSITMSYEQYF. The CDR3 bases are TGCGCCAGCAGCATTACTATGTCCTACGAGCAGTACTTC.

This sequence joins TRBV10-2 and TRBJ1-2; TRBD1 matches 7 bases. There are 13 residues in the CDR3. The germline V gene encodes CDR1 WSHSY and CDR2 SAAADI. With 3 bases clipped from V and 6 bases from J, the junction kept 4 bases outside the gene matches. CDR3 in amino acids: CASSDPGGDGYTF. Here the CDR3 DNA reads TGCGCCAGCAGTGATCCAGGGGGAGATGGCTACACCTTC.

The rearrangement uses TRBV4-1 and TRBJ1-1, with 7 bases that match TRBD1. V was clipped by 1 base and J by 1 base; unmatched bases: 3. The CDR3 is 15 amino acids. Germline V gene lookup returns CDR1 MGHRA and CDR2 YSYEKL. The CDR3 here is CASSQVHRGNTEAFF. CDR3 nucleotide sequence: TGCGCCAGCAGCCAAGTCCACAGGGGGAACACTGAAGCTTTCTTT.

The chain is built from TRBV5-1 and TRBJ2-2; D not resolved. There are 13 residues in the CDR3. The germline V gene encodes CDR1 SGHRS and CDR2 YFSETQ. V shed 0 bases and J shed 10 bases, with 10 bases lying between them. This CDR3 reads CASSLGGVEELFF. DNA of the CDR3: TGCGCCAGCAGCTTGGGAGGAGTTGAGGAGCTGTTTTTT.

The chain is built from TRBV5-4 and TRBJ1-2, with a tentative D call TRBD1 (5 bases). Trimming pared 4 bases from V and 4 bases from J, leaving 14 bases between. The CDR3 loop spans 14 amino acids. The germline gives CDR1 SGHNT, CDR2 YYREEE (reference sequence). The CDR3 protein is CASSRMGGTYGYTF. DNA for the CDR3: TGTGCCAGCAGCCGGATGGGAGGGACCTATGGCTACACCTTC. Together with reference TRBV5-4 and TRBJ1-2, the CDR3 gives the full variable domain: ETGVTQSPTHLIKTRGQQVTLRCSSQSGHNTVSWYQQALGQGPQFIFQYYREEENGRGNFPPRFSGLQFPNYSSELNVNALELDDSALYLCASSRMGGTYGYTFGSGTRLTVV.

The CDR3 region has the DNA TGTGCCAGCAGCACGCGGACTAGCGAAGAACGGGAGCAGTACTTC. Protein sequence: CASSTRTSEEREQYF. The rearrangement joins TRBV7-9 to TRBJ2-7, with TRBD2 matching 9 bases. V lost 5 bases, J lost 7 bases, and 12 bases stayed unmatched. The CDR3 is 15 amino acids. Looked up from germline, CDR1 is SEHNR and CDR2 is FQNEAQ (reference sequence).